This T cell receptor (beta chain) was captured by sequencing in a study of cytomegalovirus exposure and HLA in healthy donors. The PCR ran on 60 Vbeta and 13 Jbeta primers. Sequencing was performed with immunoSEQ multiplex PCR; in TCRdb, only in-frame clones are kept and a portion is missing. This sample yields 210,000 or so clones, of which about 80% are seen a single time; approximately 10% belongs to the top ten. This receptor was identified in a woman in her forties or fifties in good health and CMV-seropositive. The specimen sequenced was PBMCs.

The CDR3 loop is CASSRGGGGAGELFF. As DNA, the CDR3 is TGTGCCAGCAGCCGTGGGGGCGGGGGGGCCGGGGAGCTGTTTTTT. The chain links TRBV5-6 to TRBJ2-2; the match to TRBD2 covers 9 bases. Germline loops: CDR1 SGHDT, CDR2 YYEEEE. V trimming: 4 bases; J trimming: 6 bases; junction bases outside the gene matches: 7. This CDR3 spans 15 amino acids.